The 26 T cell receptor beta chains listed next were all sequenced from one sample in a study of blood T cell repertoires in COVID-19. Clones were sequenced by immunoSEQ multiplex PCR, and TCRdb holds only the in-frame ones, with some missing. The sample yields about 20,000 clones, roughly 84% seen once. Sequenced: peripheral blood. The receptors here all came from a human donor with active COVID-19. The donor label of this sample is uncertain.

The V and J genes are TRBV7-3 and TRBJ2-1; D remains ambiguous. This CDR3 spans 13 amino acids. V gave up 5 bases and J gave up 5 bases, with 10 bases separating them. From germline, CDR1 is SGHTA and CDR2 FQGTGA. The CDR3 sequence is CASSRTSNNEQFF. In DNA, the CDR3 is TGTGCCAGCAGCCGAACATCAAACAATGAGCAGTTCTTC.

Written as DNA, the CDR3 is TGCGCCAGCAGCTTGGATTTGGCGGGCTCCTACGAGCAGTACTTC. Amino acid sequence: CASSLDLAGSYEQYF. This sequence joins TRBV5-1 and TRBJ2-7; the D gene is possibly TRBD2 (5 bases). The V gene's germline CDR1 is SGHRS and CDR2 YFSETQ. V lost 0 bases, J lost 0 bases, and 10 bases lay in between. The length of the CDR3 is 15 residues.

The V and J genes are TRBV2 and TRBJ2-1; 9 positions agree with TRBD1. The germline CDR1 and CDR2 sequences are SNHLY and FYNNEI. V dropped 6 bases and J dropped 4; count of bases not matched to a gene: 19. CDR3 size: 19 residues. CDR3 nucleotide sequence: TGTGCCAGCAGGCGGGACAGGGCTGCGGTGCGGGGTAGGTACAATGAGCAGTTCTTC. Translated: CASRRDRAAVRGRYNEQFF. Looking up the rest from reference TRBV2 and TRBJ2-1 gives the full variable domain: EPEVTQTPSHQVTQMGQEVILRCVPISNHLYFYWYRQILGQKVEFLVSFYNNEISEKSEIFDDQFSVERPDGSNFTLKIRSTKLEDSAMYFCASRRDRAAVRGRYNEQFFGPGTRLTVL.

The V call is TRBV5-4, the J call TRBJ2-5; 10 bases match TRBD2. V lost 5 bases and J lost 1; bases outside the gene matches: 8. This CDR3 is built from 16 residues. Germline loops: CDR1 SGHNT, CDR2 YYREEE (reference sequence). This chain's CDR3 is CASRAGTSASQETQYF. CDR3 nucleotides: TGTGCCAGCAGGGCCGGGACTAGCGCTTCCCAAGAGACCCAGTACTTC.

This chain connects TRBV4-2 to TRBJ2-1; 10 nucleotides match TRBD2. CDR3 length: 17 residues. Losses at the gene ends were 2 bases for V and 7 bases for J; bases not matched to a gene: 11. Germline CDR1 and CDR2: LGHNA and YNFKEQ. CDR3 residues: CASSQRLAGVGYNEQFF. DNA for the CDR3: TGTGCCAGCAGCCAACGGCTAGCGGGAGTCGGTTATAATGAGCAGTTCTTC.

V gene TRBV19 combines with J gene TRBJ2-5; TRBD2 aligns across 11 bases. The length of the CDR3 is 17 residues. J was trimmed by 2 bases and V by 6 bases; bases with no gene match: 11. Germline loops: CDR1 LNHDA, CDR2 SQIVND (reference sequence). CDR3 DNA sequence: TGTGCCAGTAGAACTAGCGGGAGTGGGTTTGGACAAGAGACCCAGTACTTC. It is translated as CASRTSGSGFGQETQYF.

This clone was picked up a small number of times. One junction end does not reproduce the germline sequence, and a read error may be involved. The rearrangement links TRBV7-8 to TRBJ2-7; 8 nucleotides agree with TRBD2. Germline V gives CDR1 SGHVS, CDR2 FQNEAQ. The CDR3 consists of 16 residues. This CDR3 is CASRLGRGGRTYEQYF. The CDR3 nucleotides read TGTGCCAGCAGGTTAGGCCGGGGCGGGAGGACCTACGAGCAGTACTTC.

This chain joins TRBV19 and TRBJ1-2; 9 nucleotides align to TRBD1. This CDR3 comprises 14 residues. The ends lost 0 bases at V and 6 bases at J; junction bases unmatched: 2. Germline CDR1 is LNHDA and CDR2 is SQIVND (reference sequence). In DNA form, the CDR3 reads TGTGCCAGTAGTATAGACCGGGACAGGGATGGCTACACCTTC. It encodes CASSIDRDRDGYTF.

This clone appeared a few times. The chain recombines TRBV19 with TRBJ1-3, with a weak D call TRBD1 (6 bases). Germline V gene lookup returns CDR1 LNHDA and CDR2 SQIVND (reference sequence). V was cut by 5 bases and J by 2 bases, with 16 bases left in between. The CDR3 length is 16 residues. CDR3 nucleotide sequence: TGTGCCAGTAGTCTCTCGCGGGAGGGGGCTGGAAACACCATATATTTT. It yields the protein CASSLSREGAGNTIYF. Full variable domain (remainder filled in from reference TRBV19 and TRBJ1-3): DGGITQSPKYLFRKEGQNVTLSCEQNLNHDAMYWYRQDPGQGLRLIYYSQIVNDFQKGDIAEGYSVSREKKESFPLTVTSAQKNPTAFYLCASSLSREGAGNTIYFGEGSWLTVV.

J is TRBJ2-2 and V is TRBV6-2 or TRBV6-3, with TRBD1 matching 10 bases. V lost 6 bases to trimming and J lost 7 bases; unmatched junction nucleotides: 11. The germline V gene has CDR1 MNHEY and CDR2 SVGEGT. This CDR3 comprises 16 residues. CDR3 region: CASSPTRQGANGELFF. The CDR3 nucleotides read TGTGCCAGCAGCCCTACACGACAGGGGGCAAACGGGGAGCTGTTTTTT.

The chain joins TRBV6-5 to TRBJ2-7; no firm D call. Germline loops: CDR1 MNHEY, CDR2 SVGAGI. Trimming left V 2 bases short and J 4 bases short, with 9 bases between. The CDR3 has 13 amino acids. CDR3 nucleotides: TGTGCCAGCAGTTACGCCACTCGTTACGAGCAGTACTTC. This sequence encodes CASSYATRYEQYF.

This chain joins TRBV24-1 and TRBJ1-5; no firm D call. The CDR3 is made up of 14 amino acids. Germline-derived CDR1 and CDR2 are KGHDR and SFDVKD. With 11 bases removed from V and 0 bases from J, the gap between germline ends came to 13 bases. The CDR3 coding sequence is TGTGCCAGAAACCCGGAGTATAGCAATCAGCCCCAGCATTTT. This translates into CARNPEYSNQPQHF.

The chain is built from TRBV7-9 and TRBJ2-2, with TRBD2 matching 9 bases. Losses at the gene ends were 4 bases for V and 5 bases for J; bases not matched to a gene: 8. CDR3 length: 16 residues. Per germline, CDR1 SEHNR and CDR2 FQNEAQ (reference sequence). The CDR3, as DNA: TGTGCCAGCAGCTCTCGGGGAAGCGGGAGGACCGGGGAGCTGTTTTTT. Its protein product is CASSSRGSGRTGELFF.

V gene TRBV28 combines with J gene TRBJ1-1; 7 nucleotides agree with TRBD1. CDR3 length equals 14 residues. Germline V gives CDR1 MDHEN, CDR2 SYDVKM. After removal of 4 bases from V and 0 bases from J, the junction contained 2 bases not matched to a gene. CDR3 nucleotide sequence: TGTGCCAGCAGTTGGGGACAGATGAACACTGAAGCTTTCTTT. Its protein product is CASSWGQMNTEAFF.

V and J are TRBV28 and TRBJ2-7, with D possibly being TRBD1 (6 bases). Germline values: CDR1 MDHEN, CDR2 SYDVKM. This CDR3 has 13 residues. Trimming took off 6 bases at V and 2 bases at J, with 11 bases between the two ends. DNA of the CDR3: TGTGCCAGCAGGCCACAGGGCACCTACGAGCAGTACTTC. Its translation is CASRPQGTYEQYF. Looking up the rest from reference TRBV28 and TRBJ2-7 gives the full variable domain: DVKVTQSSRYLVKRTGEKVFLECVQDMDHENMFWYRQDPGLGLRLIYFSYDVKMKEKGDIPEGYSVSREKKERFSLILESASTNQTSMYLCASRPQGTYEQYFGPGTRLTVT.

This chain uses TRBV14 with TRBJ1-4, with 8 nucleotides matching TRBD1. Germline V lookup: CDR1 SGHDN, CDR2 FVKESK. J gave up 7 bases and V 4 bases, and 8 bases lay outside the gene matches. CDR3 length: 15 amino acids. CDR3 amino acids: CASSPRTGTGEKLFF. The DNA of the CDR3 is TGTGCCAGCAGCCCTCGGACAGGGACGGGTGAAAAACTGTTTTTT.

V usage is TRBV10-3 and J usage is TRBJ2-3; 9 bases align to TRBD1. With 7 bases clipped from V and 4 bases from J, the junction kept 6 bases outside the gene matches. CDR3 length: 14 residues. Germline V gives CDR1 ENHRY, CDR2 SYGVKD. DNA for the CDR3: TGTGCCATCACTCGGGACAGGGAGGCAGATACGCAGTATTTT. Its translation is CAITRDREADTQYF.

The CDR3 sequence: CSAWTSGRNEQFF. In DNA form, the CDR3 reads TGCAGCGCCTGGACTAGCGGGAGAAATGAGCAGTTCTTC. The chain joins TRBV29-1 to TRBJ2-1, with 13 bases aligning to TRBD2. The CDR3 totals 13 residues. Germline V gives CDR1 SQVTM, CDR2 ANQGSEA. J lost 7 bases, V lost 7 bases, and 4 bases had no gene match.

This chain joins TRBV7-9 and TRBJ2-7; maybe TRBD1 (5 bases). The CDR3 totals 14 residues. Trimming cost V 5 bases and J 1 base, with 12 bases left between them. The germline CDR1 and CDR2 sequences are SEHNR and FQNEAQ (reference sequence). CDR3 sequence: CASSPYGASYEQYF. In nucleotides, the CDR3 is TGTGCCAGCAGCCCATATGGGGCGTCCTACGAGCAGTACTTC.

The chain carries TRBV7-9 and TRBJ1-2; 9 bases map to TRBD1. This CDR3 spans 13 amino acids. In germline, CDR1 is SEHNR, CDR2 FQNEAQ (reference sequence). J lost 6 bases, V lost 5 bases, and 4 bases had no gene match. The CDR3 loop is CASSRTGDDGYTF. Here the CDR3 DNA reads TGTGCCAGCAGCCGGACAGGGGACGATGGCTACACCTTC.

The rearrangement links TRBV27 to TRBJ1-1; D might be TRBD1 (6 bases). The length of the CDR3 is 15 residues. The V end lost 6 bases, the J end lost 0 bases, and 14 bases lay between the germline ends. The V gene's germline CDR1 is MNHEY and CDR2 SMNVEV (reference sequence). The CDR3 sequence is CASSRLGGLNTEAFF. The CDR3 coding sequence is TGTGCCAGCAGCCGCCTCGGGGGGCTGAACACTGAAGCTTTCTTT.

V and J are TRBV5-1 and TRBJ1-1; TRBD1 might be the D (5 bases). CDR1 is SGHRS and CDR2 is YFSETQ in the germline V gene. The V end was cut by 5 bases, the J end by 2 bases, with 10 bases between. The CDR3 is made up of 13 amino acids. CDR3 nucleotides: TGCGCCAGCAGTCGCGACAGAAACACTGAAGCTTTCTTT. As protein: CASSRDRNTEAFF.

This chain uses TRBV5-1 with TRBJ1-1, with TRBD1 matching over 8 bases. J gave up 4 bases and V 1 base, and 6 bases lay outside the gene matches. The CDR3 totals 15 residues. Per the germline V gene, CDR1 is SGHRS and CDR2 is YFSETQ. As DNA, the CDR3 is TGCGCCAGCAGCTTGACAGGGGGGACCGTCACTGAAGCTTTCTTT. It specifies CASSLTGGTVTEAFF.

This sequence joins TRBV5-6 and TRBJ2-3; 9 bases are a match to TRBD1. Trimming took 0 bases from V and 5 from J; bases not matched to a gene: 4. Germline lookup yields CDR1 SGHDT and CDR2 YYEEEE. The CDR3 is 15 residues long. The CDR3 nucleotides are TGTGCCAGCAGCTTGGGGGGACAGGGAGTAGATACGCAGTATTTT. It yields the protein CASSLGGQGVDTQYF.

The V and J genes are TRBV28 and TRBJ2-7; 7 bases match TRBD2. Trimming took 6 bases from V and 3 from J; bases not matched to a gene: 11. The CDR3 length is 15 residues. CDR1 is MDHEN, CDR2 SYDVKM, per germline. CDR3 sequence: CASSPLGRELYEQYF. CDR3 nucleotides: TGTGCCAGCAGCCCTCTCGGGCGGGAGCTCTACGAGCAGTACTTC.

The chain is built from TRBV6-5 and TRBJ2-3, with TRBD1 matching over 7 bases. The CDR3 covers 14 residues. From germline, CDR1 is MNHEY and CDR2 SVGAGI. With 5 bases clipped from V and 3 bases from J, the junction kept 5 bases outside the gene matches. The chain's CDR3 is CASSLGTATDTQYF. CDR3 nucleotides: TGTGCCAGCAGTCTCGGGACAGCAACAGATACGCAGTATTTT.